These 27 T cell receptor beta chains were all obtained from the same sample, sequenced in a study of blood T cell repertoires in COVID-19. The table came from immunoSEQ multiplex PCR; TCRdb's copy has only in-frame clones and leaves some out. The table shows 180,000 or so clones, with about 85% occurring only once. The sample was peripheral blood. These receptors all come from a woman older than 75 with acute or convalescent COVID-19.

This clone was detected once. This rearrangement joins TRBV19 to TRBJ2-2, with D perhaps TRBD2 (5 bases). Germline CDR1 reads LNHDA; CDR2 reads SQIVND (reference sequence). V lost 7 bases, J lost 5 bases, and 11 bases lay in between. This CDR3 is built from 13 residues. CDR3 nucleotides: TGTGCCAGTAAATGGGAGATAACCGGGGAGCTGTTTTTT. Translated: CASKWEITGELFF.

The chain uses TRBV19 and TRBJ1-5; 7 bases are a match to TRBD1. The trim removed 10 bases at V and 1 base at J, leaving 10 bases unmatched. Per germline, CDR1 LNHDA and CDR2 SQIVND (reference sequence). This CDR3 is 15 amino acids long. CDR3 residues: CATRSMGQSNQPQHF. DNA of the CDR3: TGTGCCACCAGGAGCATGGGACAGAGCAATCAGCCCCAGCATTTT.

The rearrangement uses TRBV27 and TRBJ2-1, with 9 bases lining up with TRBD1. Trimming took 5 bases from V and 9 from J; bases not matched to a gene: 8. The CDR3 covers 14 residues. The germline V gene encodes CDR1 MNHEY and CDR2 SMNVEV (reference sequence). The CDR3 spells CASSLLTGGGEQFF. The CDR3 nucleotides are TGTGCCAGCAGTCTCCTTACAGGGGGCGGTGAGCAGTTCTTC.

In this sample, this clone turned up once. This chain joins TRBV28 and TRBJ2-3, with 7 bases identical to TRBD2. The germline V gene has CDR1 MDHEN and CDR2 SYDVKM. The V and J ends lost 3 bases and 8 bases, in that order; junction bases with no gene match: 14. CDR3 length: 16 amino acids. The CDR3 nucleotides are TGTGCCAGCAGTTTTGATAGCGGGTCCCGCGGGGGTACGCAGTATTTT. Encoded protein: CASSFDSGSRGGTQYF.

Only one count was recorded for this clone. The CDR3 here is CASRTLTDRVDQARRMRTEAFF. The CDR3 DNA follows: TGTGCCAGTAGAACCCTCACCGACAGGGTAGATCAAGCCCGACGGATGAGGACTGAAGCTTTCTTT. The rearrangement links TRBV19 to TRBJ1-1, with 7 bases identical to TRBD1. The CDR3 length is 22 residues. V shed 6 bases and J 5 bases; nucleotides not matched to a gene: 33. Germline V gives CDR1 LNHDA, CDR2 SQIVND (reference sequence).

The chain joins TRBV10-2 to TRBJ1-1; D perhaps matches TRBD1 (5 bases). The CDR3 has 13 residues. Deletions cut 3 bases from V and 4 bases from J, with 9 bases between. Germline V lookup: CDR1 WSHSY, CDR2 SAAADI. The CDR3 reads CASSDGRATEAFF. CDR3 nucleotides: TGCGCCAGCAGTGATGGCAGGGCCACTGAAGCTTTCTTT.

This chain connects TRBV3-1 (or the pseudogene TRBV3-2) to TRBJ2-3; a possible D gene is TRBD1 (6 bases). This CDR3 is 15 amino acids long. With 3 bases removed from V and 0 bases from J, the gap between germline ends came to 10 bases. Germline V gene sequence: CDR1 LGHDT, CDR2 YNNKEL (reference sequence). The CDR3 region has the DNA TGTGCCAGCAGCCAGAATCAGGGGAGCACAGATACGCAGTATTTT. It specifies CASSQNQGSTDTQYF.

The chain has TRBV5-6 and TRBJ2-2; D uncertain. The CDR3 has 16 amino acids. V dropped 3 bases and J dropped 4 bases, with 16 bases sitting between them. Germline lookup yields CDR1 SGHDT and CDR2 YYEEEE. CDR3 protein: CASSSEAQRPTGELFF. Written as DNA, the CDR3 is TGTGCCAGCAGCTCCGAGGCCCAGAGACCCACCGGGGAGCTGTTTTTT.

The chain joins TRBV7-9 to TRBJ2-7, with 12 nucleotides matching TRBD2. CDR1 SEHNR and CDR2 FQNEAQ come from the germline V gene (reference sequence). After removal of 5 bases from V and 5 bases from J, the junction contained 13 bases not matched to a gene. The CDR3 runs 17 residues. The CDR3 sequence: CASSRASGGVSVHEQYF. The CDR3 DNA reads TGTGCCAGCAGCCGAGCTAGCGGGGGGGTTTCTGTTCACGAGCAGTACTTC. Full variable domain (rest looked up from reference TRBV7-9 and TRBJ2-7): DTGVSQNPRHKITKRGQNVTFRCDPISEHNRLYWYRQTLGQGPEFLTYFQNEAQLEKSRLLSDRFSAERPKGSFSTLEIQRTEQGDSAMYLCASSRASGGVSVHEQYFGPGTRLTVT.

The rearrangement uses TRBV30 and TRBJ2-7; TRBD2 aligns across 9 bases. With 6 bases clipped from V and 1 base from J, the junction kept 1 base outside the gene matches. Germline V gene sequence: CDR1 GTSNPN, CDR2 SVGIG (reference sequence). The length of the CDR3 is 12 residues. CDR3 DNA sequence: TGTGCCTGTAGCGGGAGTTCCTACGAGCAGTACTTC. Translation gives CACSGSSYEQYF.

The chain recombines TRBV5-1 with TRBJ1-4; maybe TRBD1 (6 bases). Germline CDR1 reads SGHRS; CDR2 reads YFSETQ. This CDR3 has 17 amino acids. V dropped 3 bases and J dropped 7 bases, with 22 bases sitting between them. CDR3 DNA: TGCGCCAGCAGCTCTACCGGGACACGGGGTCGGGGTGAAAAACTGTTTTTT. This codes for CASSSTGTRGRGEKLFF.

This chain uses TRBV7-2 with TRBJ1-2; D is unclear. CDR1 and CDR2 (germline): SGHTA, FQGNSA. Deletions cut 5 bases from V and 4 bases from J, with 14 bases between. The CDR3 contains 14 residues. In DNA, the CDR3 is TGTGCCAGCAGCCCGCCAACGAGGGCCTATGGCTACACCTTC. Its translation: CASSPPTRAYGYTF.

The CDR3: CASSLGPETQYF. As DNA, the CDR3 is TGTGCCAGCAGCTTGGGTCCGGAGACCCAGTACTTC. The gene calls are TRBV5-6 and TRBJ2-5, with D uncertain. CDR3 size: 12 residues. The V gene's germline CDR1 is SGHDT and CDR2 YYEEEE. With 0 bases removed from V and 5 bases from J, the gap between germline ends came to 5 bases.

J is TRBJ2-3 and V is TRBV6-4; 8 nucleotides match TRBD1. V gave up 3 bases and J gave up 4 bases; unmatched junction bases: 3. The CDR3 contains 14 residues. The germline V gene has CDR1 MRHNA and CDR2 SNTAGT. The CDR3 spells CASSEGTGPDTQYF. For the CDR3, the DNA is TGTGCCAGCAGTGAGGGGACAGGCCCAGATACGCAGTATTTT.

In its sample, this clone was seen once. One junction end disagrees with the germline gene, perhaps due to a read error. The chain combines TRBV11-2 with TRBJ2-7; D might be TRBD1 (6 bases). CDR3 length: 12 amino acids. Germline V lookup: CDR1 SGHAT, CDR2 FQNNGV. The CDR3 sequence: CASSLGSAGESF. The CDR3, as DNA: TGTGCCAGCAGCTTAGGAAGTGCAGGGGAATCGTTC. The full variable domain, completed using reference TRBV11-2 and TRBJ2-7, is EAGVAQSPRYKIIEKRQSVAFWCNPISGHATLYWYQQILGQGPKLLIQFQNNGVVDDSQLPKDRFSAERLKGVDSTLKIQPAKLEDSAVYLCASSLGSAGESFGPGTRLTVT.

This chain joins TRBV29-1 and TRBJ2-3; D is ambiguous. The CDR3 contains 11 residues. Per the germline V gene, CDR1 is SQVTM and CDR2 is ANQGSEA. V was shortened by 5 bases and J by 0 bases, with 3 bases between the two germline ends. CDR3 in amino acids: CSVLSTDTQYF. The CDR3 DNA follows: TGCAGCGTTCTGAGCACAGATACGCAGTATTTT.

The chain has TRBV7-7 and TRBJ2-7; TRBD2 might be the D (6 bases). This CDR3 region has 19 residues. Germline-derived CDR1 and CDR2 are SSHAT and FNYEAQ (reference sequence). Trimming left V 4 bases short and J 5 bases short, with 30 bases between. The CDR3 loop reads CASSSPGEAALSLGHEQYF. CDR3 nucleotide sequence: TGTGCCAGCAGCTCGCCGGGGGAGGCAGCACTCTCCTTGGGGCACGAGCAGTACTTC.

The chain employs TRBV19 and TRBJ1-2; TRBD1 might be the D (6 bases). The germline V gene encodes CDR1 LNHDA and CDR2 SQIVND (reference sequence). Trimming left V 0 bases short and J 4 bases short, with 9 bases between. CDR3 length: 14 residues. CDR3 region: CASSIDRTVYGYTF. CDR3 nucleotides: TGTGCCAGTAGTATAGACCGGACAGTCTATGGCTACACCTTC.

The chain employs TRBV6-5 and TRBJ2-5; D is undetermined. V lost 0 bases and J 4 bases, leaving 15 bases between the germline ends. CDR1 MNHEY and CDR2 SVGAGI come from the germline V gene. This CDR3 is built from 16 residues. CDR3 protein: CASSYSSPSLGETQYF. DNA for the CDR3: TGTGCCAGCAGTTACTCGAGTCCTAGTCTTGGAGAGACCCAGTACTTC.

The genes are TRBV12-3 or TRBV12-4 and TRBJ1-1, with 9 bases lining up with TRBD1. The J segment lost 1 base and the V segment lost 6 bases, leaving 0 bases of the junction unmatched. The CDR3 runs to 13 residues. As DNA, the CDR3 is TGTGCCAGCAGGGGACAGGGGAACACTGAAGCTTTCTTT. Residues: CASRGQGNTEAFF.

The chain combines TRBV5-1 with TRBJ2-7; D might be TRBD1 (5 bases). The germline V gene has CDR1 SGHRS and CDR2 YFSETQ. The V end lost 0 bases, the J end lost 0 bases, and 13 bases lay between the germline ends. The CDR3 sequence is 16 residues long. The chain's CDR3 is CASSLGPQGSSYEQYF. Written as DNA, the CDR3 is TGCGCCAGCAGCTTGGGCCCGCAGGGCTCCTCCTACGAGCAGTACTTC. Complete variable domain (other parts from reference TRBV5-1 and TRBJ2-7): KAGVTQTPRYLIKTRGQQVTLSCSPISGHRSVSWYQQTPGQGLQFLFEYFSETQRNKGNFPGRFSGRQFSNSRSEMNVSTLELGDSALYLCASSLGPQGSSYEQYFGPGTRLTVT.

The chain has TRBV6-1 and TRBJ1-5, with 7 nucleotides matching TRBD1. V shed 1 base and J 6 bases; nucleotides not matched to a gene: 9. CDR1 and CDR2 from the germline V gene are MNHNS and SASEGT. The CDR3 is 16 residues long. CDR3 amino acids: CASSEVGGGLGQPQHF. DNA for the CDR3: TGTGCCAGCAGTGAAGTTGGAGGGGGCTTAGGTCAGCCCCAGCATTTT.

This chain uses TRBV4-2 with TRBJ2-7, with TRBD1 identical over 9 bases. The germline V gene has CDR1 LGHNA and CDR2 YNFKEQ. This CDR3 is 15 amino acids long. Germline trimming cut 0 bases from V and 1 base from J; bases unmatched to any gene: 1. The DNA of the CDR3 is TGTGCCAGCAGCCAAGAACAGGGGGCATCCTACGAGCAGTACTTC. It yields the protein CASSQEQGASYEQYF.

This rearrangement joins TRBV6-1 to TRBJ2-5; D may be TRBD1 (6 bases). The CDR3 extends over 15 amino acids. V was shortened by 1 base and J by 5 bases, with 14 bases between the two germline ends. CDR1 is MNHNS, CDR2 SASEGT, per germline. DNA of the CDR3: TGTGCCAGCAGTGAAGAGTGGTTGCAGGGGGAGACCCAGTACTTC. Protein: CASSEEWLQGETQYF.

This sequence joins TRBV2 and TRBJ2-3; D might be TRBD1 (6 bases). Trimming removed 5 bases at V and 5 bases at J, with 11 bases between. The CDR3 has 13 residues. The V gene's germline CDR1 is SNHLY and CDR2 FYNNEI. The CDR3 loop reads CASSTSQGDTQYF. CDR3 nucleotides: TGTGCCAGCAGTACCTCACAGGGAGATACGCAGTATTTT.

The V call is TRBV4-3, the J call TRBJ2-2; D call uncertain. Germline V gives CDR1 LGHNA, CDR2 YSLEER. The CDR3 sequence is 14 residues long. Trimming removed 0 bases from V and 1 base from J, with 3 bases in between. The CDR3 nucleotides read TGCGCCAGCAGCCAAGACAGGAACACCGGGGAGCTGTTTTTT. Translating it yields CASSQDRNTGELFF.

This chain uses TRBV5-8 with TRBJ1-2; unclear D gene. The CDR3 length is 13 residues. Germline lookup yields CDR1 SGHTS and CDR2 YDEGEE. Trimming shortened V by 0 bases and J by 5 bases, and 8 bases separated the two germline ends. Written as DNA, the CDR3 is TGTGCCAGCAGCTTGGTTTCGGGTTATGGCTACACCTTC. Amino acids: CASSLVSGYGYTF.